The 32 T cell receptor beta chains below come from one sample, sequenced in a study of CD8 T cells in ankylosing spondylitis. TCRdb re-derived calls from the 5' RACE reads in MiXCR, one entry per CDR3 protein. Found here are under 400,000 distinct CDR3 sequences, 11% of them singletons; the top ten hold 8% to 9.5%. What was sequenced was blood, either unsorted or a sorted T cell fraction (not recorded which). The receptors originated from a female donor with ankylosing spondylitis or in good health (not recorded which).

The V and J genes are TRBV27 and TRBJ1-2, with 9 bases identical to TRBD1. The CDR3 consists of 15 residues. CDR1 and CDR2 from the germline V gene are MNHEY and SMNVEV (reference sequence). Trimming at V came to 5 bases and at J to 2 bases, leaving 6 bases not matched to a gene. For the CDR3, the DNA is TGTGCCAGCAGTAACCCGGGACAGGGAAACTATGGCTACACCTTC. Protein: CASSNPGQGNYGYTF.

This clonotype was seen repeatedly, ten times or more. The chain carries TRBV29-1 and TRBJ1-3, with D maybe TRBD1 (6 bases). This CDR3 has 11 residues. Trimming left V 3 bases short and J 11 bases short, with 11 bases between. Germline CDR1 and CDR2: SQVTM and ANQGSEA. In DNA form, the CDR3 reads TGCAGCGTTGATGAGACAGGTTCCATATATTTT. Translated, it gives CSVDETGSIYF.

This clonotype was detected ten times or more. The CDR3 is CASSHSPDRALYGYTF. DNA of the CDR3: TGCGCCAGCAGCCACTCCCCGGACAGGGCCCTCTATGGCTACACCTTC. The V gene is TRBV5-1, the J gene TRBJ1-2; 8 bases map to TRBD1. This CDR3 has 16 amino acids. V dropped 4 bases and J dropped 4; count of bases not matched to a gene: 12. Germline values: CDR1 SGHRS, CDR2 YFSETQ.

This clonotype has ten or more counts. The V call is TRBV20-1, the J call TRBJ1-2; 11 bases map to TRBD1. From germline, CDR1 is DFQATT and CDR2 SNEGSKA (reference sequence). CDR3 size: 12 residues. V lost 5 bases to trimming and J lost 7 bases; unmatched junction nucleotides: 3. The CDR3 reads CSAGQGAGGYTF. The DNA for the CDR3 is TGCAGTGCTGGACAGGGGGCAGGTGGCTACACCTTC.

This clonotype occurred many times. This chain connects TRBV5-1 to TRBJ2-1; a possible D gene is TRBD2 (5 bases). V lost 4 bases and J 1 base, leaving 12 bases between the germline ends. This CDR3 contains 15 residues. Germline lookup yields CDR1 SGHRS and CDR2 YFSETQ. CDR3 region: CASSPLSGSYNEQFF. The CDR3 DNA reads as TGCGCCAGCAGCCCCCTCAGCGGATCCTACAATGAGCAGTTCTTC.

This clonotype has just a few counts. The V and J genes are TRBV2 and TRBJ2-5; perhaps D is TRBD1 or TRBD2 (6 bases each). The CDR3 has 12 amino acids. Trimming pared 9 bases from V and 5 bases from J, leaving 13 bases between. Germline values: CDR1 SNHLY, CDR2 FYNNEI. The CDR3 bases are TGTGCCAGTAGGGGGGATGCGGAGACCCAGTACTTC. Its protein product is CASRGDAETQYF.

V is TRBV28 and J is TRBJ1-5; D might be TRBD1 (5 bases). This CDR3 has 12 amino acids. The V and J ends lost 10 bases and 2 bases respectively, with 9 bases between them. The germline CDR1 and CDR2 sequences are MDHEN and SYDVKM. In DNA form, the CDR3 reads TGTGCCACTGGGGGGGGCAATCAGCCCCAGCATTTT. It codes for CATGGGNQPQHF.

The table lists this clonotype with many counts. This sequence joins TRBV18 and TRBJ2-7; 8 positions agree with TRBD1. The junction had 12 bases not matched to a gene; V was cut back by 2 bases and J by 3 bases. Germline V lookup: CDR1 KGHSH, CDR2 LQKENI. CDR3 size: 17 residues. CDR3 sequence reads: CASSPDRRTGYDYEQYF. CDR3 nucleotides: TGTGCCAGCTCACCAGATAGGAGGACAGGGTATGACTACGAGCAGTACTTC.

This clonotype was detected a few times. The V gene is TRBV4-1, the J gene TRBJ2-7; D is unclear. Germline V gene lookup returns CDR1 MGHRA and CDR2 YSYEKL. The CDR3 length is 13 residues. Trimming took 4 bases from V and 7 from J, leaving 14 bases between them. This CDR3 reads CASSPERAGEQYF. In nucleotides, the CDR3 is TGCGCCAGCAGCCCGGAAAGGGCTGGGGAGCAGTACTTC.

In this sample, this clonotype turned up many times. The V call is TRBV20-1, the J call TRBJ2-7, with TRBD2 as a possible D gene (6 bases). The CDR3 spans 15 residues. Trimming removed 0 bases at V and 2 bases at J, with 14 bases between. The germline CDR1 and CDR2 sequences are DFQATT and SNEGSKA (reference sequence). The CDR3 here is CSAREAKRVPYEQYF. The CDR3 DNA is TGCAGTGCTAGAGAAGCCAAGCGGGTTCCCTACGAGCAGTACTTC.

This clonotype was picked up a small number of times. The chain links TRBV19 to TRBJ2-2, with 9 positions matching TRBD2. V lost 5 bases and J lost 6; bases outside the gene matches: 13. This CDR3 has 17 amino acids. Germline V lookup: CDR1 LNHDA, CDR2 SQIVND (reference sequence). CDR3 coding DNA: TGTGCCAGTAGTCGAGTCGGGACTAGCCCCCCAGCCGGGGAGCTGTTTTTT. Translation: CASSRVGTSPPAGELFF.

This clonotype was observed at least ten times. The chain employs TRBV20-1 and TRBJ2-7; TRBD1 matches 10 bases. The CDR3 covers 13 residues. V shed 4 bases and J 4 bases; nucleotides not matched to a gene: 4. Germline loops: CDR1 DFQATT, CDR2 SNEGSKA (reference sequence). CDR3 region: CSAKRDRGYEQYF. CDR3 DNA sequence: TGCAGTGCTAAACGGGACAGGGGATACGAGCAGTACTTC.

This clonotype appeared many times. The chain carries TRBV12-3 or TRBV12-4 and TRBJ1-1, with D tentatively TRBD1 (5 bases). Trimming took 2 bases from V and 5 from J, leaving 9 bases between them. CDR3 length equals 13 residues. The CDR3 here is CASSLFKGTEAFF. CDR3 coding DNA: TGTGCCAGCAGTTTATTTAAGGGGACTGAAGCTTTCTTT.

The chain combines TRBV24-1 with TRBJ2-2; tentative D call: TRBD1 (6 bases). The CDR3 length is 15 residues. V lost 4 bases and J lost 5, with 13 bases in between. Germline loops: CDR1 KGHDR, CDR2 SFDVKD. In nucleotides, the CDR3 is TGTGCCACCAGTGAGCCCATCAGGGGAACCGGGGAGCTGTTTTTT. It yields the protein CATSEPIRGTGELFF.

This clonotype was picked up many times. The chain carries TRBV20-1 and TRBJ2-5, with TRBD2 matching 11 bases. From germline, CDR1 is DFQATT and CDR2 SNEGSKA (reference sequence). The CDR3 length is 14 residues. V lost 5 bases to trimming and J lost 2 bases; unmatched junction nucleotides: 4. CDR3 in amino acids: CSAWGLADQETQYF. CDR3 sequence (DNA): TGCAGTGCTTGGGGACTAGCGGATCAAGAGACCCAGTACTTC.

This CDR3 is CASSPIGQGRYEQYF. As DNA, the CDR3 is TGCGCCAGCAGCCCGATTGGACAGGGGAGGTACGAGCAGTACTTC. The chain couples TRBV5-1 to TRBJ2-7; 9 bases fit TRBD1. Germline trimming cut 4 bases from V and 4 bases from J; bases unmatched to any gene: 9. Germline-derived CDR1 and CDR2 are SGHRS and YFSETQ. The CDR3 totals 15 residues. Combining the CDR3 with reference TRBV5-1 and TRBJ2-7 gives the whole variable domain KAGVTQTPRYLIKTRGQQVTLSCSPISGHRSVSWYQQTPGQGLQFLFEYFSETQRNKGNFPGRFSGRQFSNSRSEMNVSTLELGDSALYLCASSPIGQGRYEQYFGPGTRLTVT.

This clonotype was found many times. V gene TRBV5-1 combines with J gene TRBJ1-6; weak D call: TRBD1 (5 bases). V shed 0 bases and J shed 10 bases, with 11 bases lying between them. CDR3 length: 14 residues. Germline V gene lookup returns CDR1 SGHRS and CDR2 YFSETQ. CDR3 nucleotides: TGCGCCAGCAGCTTGGTCGTCCAGGGATCACCCCTCCACTTT. This sequence encodes CASSLVVQGSPLHF.

This clonotype was seen at least ten times. The chain employs TRBV5-1 and TRBJ2-7; D is undetermined. The V and J ends lost 1 base and 5 bases respectively, with 10 bases between them. This CDR3 has 13 amino acids. Germline V CDR1 and CDR2: SGHRS, YFSETQ. Here the CDR3 DNA reads TGCGCCAGCAGCTTGACCCCCTGGGACGAGCAGTACTTC. Protein product: CASSLTPWDEQYF.

The sample holds a few counts of this clonotype. The CDR3 DNA follows: TGTGCCAGCAGCCCGGGTCTAGCCGAAGAAAAACTGTTTTTT. Its protein is CASSPGLAEEKLFF. This sequence joins TRBV12-3 or TRBV12-4 and TRBJ1-4, with D uncertain. V shed 6 bases and J shed 8 bases, with 16 bases lying between them. The CDR3 loop spans 14 amino acids.

This clonotype was detected a few times. This sequence joins TRBV7-9 and TRBJ2-5; D is uncertain. V lost 3 bases and J 2 bases, leaving 10 bases between the germline ends. Germline V gene data show CDR1 as SEHNR and CDR2 as FQNEAQ (reference sequence). CDR3 length: 14 residues. The CDR3, as DNA: TGTGCCAGCAGCTTCCGGGTGGAACAAGAGACCCAGTACTTC. As protein: CASSFRVEQETQYF.

This clonotype occurred many times. The chain joins TRBV28 to TRBJ2-5; D could derive from TRBD1 or TRBD2 (5 bases each). Germline loops: CDR1 MDHEN, CDR2 SYDVKM. Trimming pared 6 bases from V and 3 bases from J, leaving 11 bases between. The CDR3 has 13 residues. CDR3 residues: CASSRDREETQYF. The CDR3 DNA reads as TGTGCCAGCAGCCGGGACCGGGAAGAGACCCAGTACTTC.

This clonotype came up many times. The V call is TRBV5-1, the J call TRBJ2-7, with D possibly being TRBD1 (6 bases). The germline gives CDR1 SGHRS, CDR2 YFSETQ. The CDR3 is 15 residues long. The ends were cut back, 2 bases at V and 0 bases at J, with 12 bases in the middle. CDR3 DNA: TGCGCCAGCAGCTTAGTCGGGACAAACTCCTACGAGCAGTACTTC. Translated: CASSLVGTNSYEQYF.

This clonotype has a handful of counts. The chain joins TRBV5-1 to TRBJ1-2; no reliable D call. Trimming took 4 bases from V and 8 from J, leaving 18 bases between them. The length of the CDR3 is 14 residues. Germline V gene lookup returns CDR1 SGHRS and CDR2 YFSETQ. The CDR3 is CASSLHDNSWGYTF. CDR3 nucleotides: TGCGCCAGCAGCCTACATGACAACAGTTGGGGCTACACCTTC.

The J gene is TRBJ2-7, the V gene TRBV20-1; possibly TRBD2 for D (6 bases). V lost 5 bases, J lost 0 bases, and 20 bases lay in between. Germline values: CDR1 DFQATT, CDR2 SNEGSKA (reference sequence). This CDR3 is built from 16 residues. CDR3 coding DNA: TGCAGTGCTCTCGCCCCTAGCGCTGGGAGCTCCTACGAGCAGTACTTC. Residues: CSALAPSAGSSYEQYF.

This clonotype was recorded at least ten times. The chain combines TRBV27 with TRBJ2-7; 10 bases match TRBD2. J gave up 0 bases and V 3 bases, and 8 bases lay outside the gene matches. The germline V gene encodes CDR1 MNHEY and CDR2 SMNVEV (reference sequence). The CDR3 contains 17 residues. CDR3 bases: TGTGCCAGCAGTTTCTCCCATAGCGGGGGGTACTCCTACGAGCAGTACTTC. This translates into CASSFSHSGGYSYEQYF.

This clonotype has ten or more counts. The chain recombines TRBV5-1 with TRBJ1-5, with 9 nucleotides matching TRBD1. With 4 bases clipped from V and 4 bases from J, the junction kept 9 bases outside the gene matches. CDR1 and CDR2 (germline): SGHRS, YFSETQ. The CDR3 runs 16 residues. The CDR3 nucleotides read TGCGCCAGCAGCATGGGGGACAGGGACCCTAATCAGCCCCAGCATTTT. As protein: CASSMGDRDPNQPQHF.

Ten or more counts support this clonotype. This sequence joins TRBV20-1 and TRBJ1-3; tentatively, D is TRBD1 (5 bases). Per germline, CDR1 DFQATT and CDR2 SNEGSKA (reference sequence). V shed 0 bases and J shed 7 bases, with 7 bases lying between them. This CDR3 spans 12 amino acids. DNA for the CDR3: TGCAGTGCTAGAGAGGACATGAACACCATATATTTT. This encodes CSAREDMNTIYF.

Many counts were recorded for this clonotype. The chain is built from TRBV28 and TRBJ2-2, with 9 nucleotides matching TRBD1. This CDR3 has 18 amino acids. The V and J ends lost 2 bases and 4 bases, in that order; junction bases with no gene match: 11. CDR1 MDHEN and CDR2 SYDVKM come from the germline V gene. The CDR3, as DNA: TGTGCCAGCAGTTTACCGGGACAGGGAACATTTGGCACCGGGGAGCTGTTTTTT. This codes for CASSLPGQGTFGTGELFF.

This chain uses TRBV5-1 with TRBJ2-3; a weak D match, TRBD2 (5 bases). The germline CDR1 and CDR2 sequences are SGHRS and YFSETQ. The CDR3 is made up of 14 amino acids. Trimming stripped 6 bases from V and 2 bases from J, with 13 bases between. The DNA for the CDR3 is TGCGCCAGCAAGGTGTCGGAGGACACAGATACGCAGTATTTT. Protein: CASKVSEDTDTQYF. The variable domain in full, with the rest retrieved from reference TRBV5-1 and TRBJ2-3, is KAGVTQTPRYLIKTRGQQVTLSCSPISGHRSVSWYQQTPGQGLQFLFEYFSETQRNKGNFPGRFSGRQFSNSRSEMNVSTLELGDSALYLCASKVSEDTDTQYFGPGTRLTVL.

This clonotype came up many times. This chain joins TRBV4-1 and TRBJ2-7; 9 bases line up with TRBD2. The CDR3 consists of 15 residues. CDR1 and CDR2 from the germline V gene are MGHRA and YSYEKL. With 4 bases clipped from V and 6 bases from J, the junction kept 10 bases outside the gene matches. CDR3 in amino acids: CASSPAAGGLSEQYF. CDR3 nucleotides: TGCGCCAGCAGCCCTGCCGCGGGGGGGCTATCCGAGCAGTACTTC.

In its sample, this clonotype was seen many times. The gene calls are TRBV6-1 and TRBJ1-1; D is unclear. This CDR3 region has 13 residues. From germline, CDR1 is MNHNS and CDR2 SASEGT. V lost 7 bases, J lost 2 bases, and 11 bases lay in between. The CDR3 region has the DNA TGTGCCAGCAAAAGGGAATTAAACACTGAAGCTTTCTTT. This gives the protein CASKRELNTEAFF.

This clonotype was observed at least ten times. The chain is built from TRBV20-1 and TRBJ2-7; tentative D call: TRBD2 (6 bases). CDR1 and CDR2 from the germline V gene are DFQATT and SNEGSKA (reference sequence). The CDR3 spans 13 residues. Trimming stripped 5 bases from V and 4 bases from J, with 15 bases between. The CDR3 nucleotides read TGCAGTGCTCGGCGGCTAGCGCTGTACGAGCAGTACTTC. Encoded protein: CSARRLALYEQYF.